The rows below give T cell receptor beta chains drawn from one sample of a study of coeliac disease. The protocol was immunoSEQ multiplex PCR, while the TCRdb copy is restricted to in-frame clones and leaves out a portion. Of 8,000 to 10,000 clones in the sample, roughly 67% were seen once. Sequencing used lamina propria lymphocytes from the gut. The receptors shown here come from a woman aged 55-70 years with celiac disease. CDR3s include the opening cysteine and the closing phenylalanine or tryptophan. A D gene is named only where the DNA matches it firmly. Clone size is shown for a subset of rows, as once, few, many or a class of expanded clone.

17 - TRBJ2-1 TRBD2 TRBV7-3 CASSPSGTSGGYNEQFF TGTGCCAGCAGCCCCTCAGGGACTAGCGGGGGCTACAATGAGCAGTTCTTC
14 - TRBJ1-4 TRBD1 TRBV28 CASTMDRLNEKLFF TGTGCCAGCACCATGGACAGGTTAAATGAAAAACTGTTTTTT
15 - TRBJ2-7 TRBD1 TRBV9 CASSAGQEATYEQYF TGTGCCAGCAGCGCTGGACAGGAGGCAACCTACGAGCAGTACTTC
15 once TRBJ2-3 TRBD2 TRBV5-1 CASRGLAGGTDTQYF TGCGCCAGCAGGGGACTAGCGGGGGGCACAGATACGCAGTATTTT
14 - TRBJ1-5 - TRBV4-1 CASSQDSGNQPQHF TGCGCCAGCAGCCAAGATTCAGGAAATCAGCCCCAGCATTTT
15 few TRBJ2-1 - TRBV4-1 CASSQKLSSYNEQFF TGCGCCAGCAGCCAGAAGCTTTCCTCCTACAATGAGCAGTTCTTC
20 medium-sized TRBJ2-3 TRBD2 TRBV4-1 CASSQERTSVQTPSTDTQYF TGCGCCAGCAGCCAAGAGCGCACTAGCGTACAGACACCTAGCACAGATACGCAGTATTTT
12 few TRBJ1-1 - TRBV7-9 CASSFSVTEAFF TGTGCCAGCAGCTTCTCGGTCACTGAAGCTTTCTTT
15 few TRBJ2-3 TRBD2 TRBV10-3 CAINSDGGGRDTQYF TGTGCCATCAACTCAGACGGGGGGGGTAGAGATACGCAGTATTTT
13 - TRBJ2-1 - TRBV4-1 CASSQDEGEEQFF TGCGCCAGCAGCCAAGATGAGGGGGAAGAGCAGTTCTTC
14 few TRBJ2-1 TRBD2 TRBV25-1 CATTAGGWGNEQFF TGTGCCACGACCGCGGGAGGGTGGGGCAATGAGCAGTTCTTC
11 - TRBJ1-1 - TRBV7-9 CASRGGTEAFF TGTGCCAGCCGAGGGGGCACTGAAGCTTTCTTT
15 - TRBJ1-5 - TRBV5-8 CASSRSEGSNQPQHF TGTGCCAGCAGCCGGTCGGAGGGGAGCAATCAGCCCCAGCATTTT
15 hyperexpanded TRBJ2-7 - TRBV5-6 CASSLVQAQSYEQYF TGTGCCAGCAGCTTGGTTCAGGCACAATCCTACGAGCAGTACTTC
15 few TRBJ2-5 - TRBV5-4 CASSSRGGTPETQYF TGTGCCAGCAGCTCACGGGGAGGTACCCCCGAGACCCAGTACTTC
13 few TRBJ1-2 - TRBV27 CASSPGEVSGYTF TGTGCCAGCAGTCCCGGGGAAGTGTCTGGCTACACCTTC
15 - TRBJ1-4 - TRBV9 CASSVAYGTNEKLFF TGTGCCAGCAGCGTAGCTTACGGAACTAATGAAAAACTGTTTTTT